Listed below are T cell receptor beta chains from one sample, sequenced in a study of identical twins. TCRdb analysed the 5' RACE reads with MiXCR anew, one entry per CDR3 protein. This sample has more than 350,000 distinct CDR3 sequences; 9% occur once, and the top ten carry 8% to 9.5%. Sequencing was performed on naive T cells sorted from blood. These receptor sequences come from a woman aged 45-60 years in good health. CDR3s include the opening cysteine and the closing phenylalanine or tryptophan. Fields, in order: CDR3 length, J gene, clone size, V gene, D gene, CDR3 protein, CDR3 DNA. A D gene is named only where the DNA matches it firmly. Only some rows state a clone size, as once, few, many or a class for expanded clones.

len: 15; j_gene: TRBJ1-1; abundance: few; v_gene: TRBV14; d_gene: .; CDR3aa: CASSQGLHLYTEAFF; CDR3nt: TGTGCCAGCAGCCAAGGGCTACATCTATACACTGAAGCTTTCTTT
len: 16; j_gene: TRBJ2-4; abundance: .; v_gene: TRBV6-6; d_gene: .; CDR3aa: CASRQGRELAKNIQYF; CDR3nt: TGTGCCAGCAGGCAAGGAAGGGAATTAGCCAAAAACATTCAGTACTTC
len: 12; j_gene: TRBJ2-5; abundance: many; v_gene: TRBV2; d_gene: .; CDR3aa: CASSLNLETQYF; CDR3nt: TGTGCCAGCAGTTTGAACCTCGAGACCCAGTACTTC
len: 14; j_gene: TRBJ2-2; abundance: .; v_gene: TRBV5-6; d_gene: TRBD1; CDR3aa: CASIRQGWTGELFF; CDR3nt: TGTGCCAGCATCCGACAGGGGTGGACCGGGGAGCTGTTTTTT
len: 13; j_gene: TRBJ2-2; abundance: many; v_gene: TRBV5-1; d_gene: .; CDR3aa: CASGTTNTGELFF; CDR3nt: TGCGCCAGCGGGACCACGAACACCGGGGAGCTGTTTTTT
len: 16; j_gene: TRBJ2-5; abundance: .; v_gene: TRBV20-1; d_gene: TRBD2; CDR3aa: CSATRLAGGNQETQYF; CDR3nt: TGCAGTGCCACTCGACTAGCGGGAGGTAATCAAGAGACCCAGTACTTC
len: 14; j_gene: TRBJ1-5; abundance: .; v_gene: TRBV19; d_gene: .; CDR3aa: CASSIEAAGQPQHF; CDR3nt: TGTGCCAGTAGTATAGAGGCAGCCGGTCAGCCCCAGCATTTT
len: 16; j_gene: TRBJ2-1; abundance: many; v_gene: TRBV7-9; d_gene: .; CDR3aa: CASKAGAAALRDEQFF; CDR3nt: TGTGCCTCAAAGGCGGGGGCGGCCGCCTTGCGGGATGAGCAGTTCTTC
len: 15; j_gene: TRBJ2-6; abundance: .; v_gene: TRBV11-3; d_gene: .; CDR3aa: CASSRNWNRANVLTF; CDR3nt: TGTGCCAGCAGCAGAAATTGGAATAGGGCCAACGTCCTGACTTTC
len: 14; j_gene: TRBJ2-7; abundance: .; v_gene: TRBV2; d_gene: TRBD1; CDR3aa: CASSEAAGGGEQYF; CDR3nt: TGTGCCAGCAGTGAAGCGGCAGGGGGCGGCGAGCAGTACTTC
len: 12; j_gene: TRBJ2-1; abundance: .; v_gene: TRBV3-1; d_gene: TRBD2; CDR3aa: CASSHTSREGGF; CDR3nt: TGTGCCAGCAGCCATACGTCCCGGGAGGGAGGTTTC
len: 16; j_gene: TRBJ2-1; abundance: .; v_gene: TRBV7-3; d_gene: .; CDR3aa: CASSSETSSNYNEQFF; CDR3nt: TGTGCCAGCAGCTCCGAAACCAGTTCAAACTACAATGAGCAGTTCTTC
len: 15; j_gene: TRBJ1-5; abundance: few; v_gene: TRBV4-1; d_gene: TRBD1; CDR3aa: CASGDSVHSNQPQHF; CDR3nt: TGCGCCAGCGGGGACAGCGTTCATAGCAATCAGCCCCAGCATTTT
len: 17; j_gene: TRBJ2-1; abundance: few; v_gene: TRBV4-1; d_gene: .; CDR3aa: CASSQDKLTRPLGEQFF; CDR3nt: TGCGCCAGCAGCCAAGATAAACTGACTCGACCCCTAGGTGAGCAGTTCTTC
len: 14; j_gene: TRBJ2-1; abundance: few; v_gene: TRBV12-5; d_gene: .; CDR3aa: CASGLVRQANEQFF; CDR3nt: TGTGCTAGTGGTTTGGTTCGACAGGCCAATGAGCAGTTCTTC
len: 12; j_gene: TRBJ2-5; abundance: many; v_gene: TRBV6-2/TRBV6-3; d_gene: .; CDR3aa: CASSYLRETQYF; CDR3nt: TGTGCCAGCAGTTACCTTCGAGAGACCCAGTACTTC